A selection of T cell receptor beta chains follows, all from one sample in a study of cytomegalovirus exposure and HLA in healthy donors. Some clones are missing from TCRdb's copy, which holds only in-frame ones; the method was immunoSEQ multiplex PCR. The sample yields 90,000 to 100,000 clones, more than 60% seen once. The sample taken for sequencing was PBMCs. Every receptor here comes from a man in his fifties or sixties in good health and CMV-seropositive. The CDR3 runs from the conserved cysteine through the conserved F or W. A D gene is named only where the DNA matches it firmly. Only some rows state a clone size, as once, few, many or a class for expanded clones.

J gene	D gene	V gene	clone size	CDR3 protein	CDR3 DNA
TRBJ2-1	TRBD1	TRBV7-6	NA	CASSLRQGAQDNEQFF	TGTGCCAGCAGCTTAAGACAGGGGGCGCAGGACAATGAGCAGTTCTTC
TRBJ1-2	NA	TRBV29-1	NA	CSVEAGAYGYTF	TGCAGCGTTGAAGCAGGGGCGTATGGCTACACCTTC
TRBJ1-3	NA	TRBV6-5	NA	CASSYSSRGNTIYF	TGTGCCAGCAGTTACTCGAGCAGGGGAAACACCATATATTTT
TRBJ2-3	TRBD2	TRBV6-6	NA	CASRATSGGARDTQYF	TGTGCCAGCCGTGCCACCAGCGGGGGGGCCCGGGATACGCAGTATTTT
TRBJ1-2	TRBD1	TRBV6-6	NA	CASIAPDRIGYGYTF	TGTGCCAGCATTGCGCCGGACAGGATCGGGTATGGCTACACCTTC
TRBJ1-6	TRBD1	TRBV7-2	NA	CASSLLETGLRNSPLHF	TGTGCCAGCAGCTTACTAGAGACAGGGCTGCGTAATTCACCCCTCCACTTT
TRBJ2-5	NA	TRBV5-1	NA	CASSLEGGVKTQYF	TGCGCCAGCAGCTTGGAGGGCGGGGTGAAGACCCAGTACTTC
TRBJ2-6	NA	TRBV7-6	NA	CASSLALSGQGSGANVLTF	TGTGCCAGCAGCTTAGCGCTGTCAGGGCAGGGCTCTGGGGCCAACGTCCTGACTTTC
TRBJ1-3	NA	TRBV2	NA	CASHRVGNTIYF	TGTGCCAGCCACCGCGTTGGAAACACCATATATTTT
TRBJ2-3	NA	TRBV27	NA	CASSWKRGGSQYF	TGTGCCAGCAGCTGGAAAAGGGGGGGGTCGCAGTATTTT
TRBJ2-3	TRBD2	TRBV5-6	NA	CASSLEASGGPVDTQYF	TGTGCCAGCAGCTTGGAGGCTAGCGGGGGCCCGGTTGATACGCAGTATTTT
TRBJ1-6	NA	TRBV6-1	NA	CASSVLGTLNSPLHF	TGTGCCAGCAGCGTCCTCGGGACACTAAATTCACCCCTCCACTTT
TRBJ2-7	NA	TRBV29-1	NA	CSVEGGREQYF	TGCAGCGTTGAGGGGGGGCGCGAGCAGTACTTC
TRBJ2-7	NA	TRBV10-2	NA	CASSDYSPPYEQYF	TGCGCCAGCAGTGACTACAGCCCCCCCTACGAGCAGTACTTC
TRBJ2-4	TRBD1	TRBV29-1	NA	CSVALGTGGTIQYF	TGCAGCGTTGCCTTGGGGACAGGGGGGACCATTCAGTACTTC
TRBJ2-6	NA	TRBV10-3	few	CAIRLQGSGANVLTF	TGTGCCATCAGACTACAGGGCTCTGGGGCCAACGTCCTGACTTTC
TRBJ2-7	NA	TRBV5-6	NA	CASSAASYEQYF	TGTGCCAGCAGCGCGGCCTCCTACGAGCAGTACTTC
TRBJ2-4	TRBD1	TRBV19	few	CASSNLGQGENIQYF	TGTGCCAGTAGCAACTTAGGACAGGGAGAAAACATTCAGTACTTC
TRBJ2-5	TRBD2	TRBV7-3	NA	CASSRMAGGEETQYF	TGTGCCAGCAGCCGGATGGCCGGGGGGGAAGAGACCCAGTACTTC
TRBJ1-5	NA	TRBV5-1	few	CASSLTGDSNQPQHF	TGCGCCAGCAGCCTAACAGGCGATAGCAATCAGCCCCAGCATTTT
TRBJ2-4	TRBD2	TRBV30	NA	CAWTGGGANLAKNIQYF	TGTGCCTGGACCGGGGGAGGGGCAAATCTAGCCAAAAACATTCAGTACTTC
TRBJ2-5	NA	TRBV29-1	NA	CSVAREETQYF	TGCAGCGTTGCTCGGGAGGAGACCCAGTACTTC
TRBJ2-6	NA	TRBV18	NA	CASSPRDSGANVLTF	TGTGCCAGCTCGCCCCGGGACTCTGGGGCCAACGTCCTGACTTTC
TRBJ2-4	TRBD1	TRBV5-4	once	CASSLRKPGQGIAKNIQYF	TGTGCCAGCAGCTTGAGAAAGCCGGGACAGGGGATAGCCAAAAACATTCAGTACTTC
TRBJ2-7	TRBD1	TRBV5-4	NA	CASSSKGQGAYEQYF	TGTGCCAGCAGCTCAAAGGGACAGGGTGCCTACGAGCAGTACTTC
TRBJ2-7	TRBD1	TRBV11-2	NA	CASSPIHAPRGRAYEQYF	TGTGCCAGCAGTCCGATTCACGCCCCGAGGGGGCGCGCCTACGAGCAGTACTTC
TRBJ2-3	TRBD1	TRBV15	once	CATSQPTGRASTDTQYF	TGTGCCACCAGCCAACCGACAGGGCGCGCTAGCACAGATACGCAGTATTTT
TRBJ2-1	NA	TRBV10-1	NA	CASSESRQWSSYNEQFF	TGCGCCAGCAGTGAGTCTAGACAGTGGAGCTCCTACAATGAGCAGTTCTTC
TRBJ1-2	NA	TRBV5-4	NA	CASSLSGFSYIF	TGTGCCAGCAGCTTGTCCGGGTTTAGCTACATCTTC
TRBJ1-4	NA	TRBV2	once	CASKKDRPRNEKLFF	TGTGCCAGCAAGAAAGACAGGCCCCGTAATGAAAAACTGTTTTTT
TRBJ2-7	TRBD1	TRBV9	NA	CASSAGGTPLEQYF	TGTGCCAGCAGCGCAGGGGGAACTCCCCTGGAGCAGTACTTC